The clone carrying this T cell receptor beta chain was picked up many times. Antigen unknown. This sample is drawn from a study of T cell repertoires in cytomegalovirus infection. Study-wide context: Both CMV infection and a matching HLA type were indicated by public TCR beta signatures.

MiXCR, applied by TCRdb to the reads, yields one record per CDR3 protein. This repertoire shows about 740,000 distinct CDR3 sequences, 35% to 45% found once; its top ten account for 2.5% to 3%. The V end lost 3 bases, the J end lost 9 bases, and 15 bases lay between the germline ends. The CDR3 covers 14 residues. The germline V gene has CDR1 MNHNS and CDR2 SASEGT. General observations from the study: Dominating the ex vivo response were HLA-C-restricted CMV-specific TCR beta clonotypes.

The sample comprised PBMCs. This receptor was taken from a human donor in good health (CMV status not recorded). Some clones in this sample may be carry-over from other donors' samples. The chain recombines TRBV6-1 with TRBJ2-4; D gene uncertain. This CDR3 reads CASSEAVHLVIQYF. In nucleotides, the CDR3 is TGTGCCAGCAGTGAGGCAGTCCACCTGGTCATTCAGTACTTC.